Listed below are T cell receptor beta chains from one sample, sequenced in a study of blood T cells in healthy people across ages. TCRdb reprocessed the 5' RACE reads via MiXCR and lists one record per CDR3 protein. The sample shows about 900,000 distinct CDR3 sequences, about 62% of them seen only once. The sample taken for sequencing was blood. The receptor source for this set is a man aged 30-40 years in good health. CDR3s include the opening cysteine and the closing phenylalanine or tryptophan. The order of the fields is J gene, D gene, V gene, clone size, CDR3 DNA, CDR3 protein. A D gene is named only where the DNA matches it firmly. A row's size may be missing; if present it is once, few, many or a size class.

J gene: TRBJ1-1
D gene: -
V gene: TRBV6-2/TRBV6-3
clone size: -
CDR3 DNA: TGTGCCAGCAGTTACAGGGCAGGGGATGAAGCTTTCTTT
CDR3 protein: CASSYRAGDEAFF

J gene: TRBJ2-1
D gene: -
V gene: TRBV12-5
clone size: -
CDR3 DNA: TGTGCTAGTGGTTTGCCAGGGCCCCCTGGCAATGAGCAGTTCTTC
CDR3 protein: CASGLPGPPGNEQFF

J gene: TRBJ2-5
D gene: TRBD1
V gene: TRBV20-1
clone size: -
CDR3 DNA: TGCAGTGCTAGAGAGGGACAGGGTTCGAATCGAAAAAGTTGGTACCAAGAGACCCAGTACTTC
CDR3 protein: CSAREGQGSNRKSWYQETQYF

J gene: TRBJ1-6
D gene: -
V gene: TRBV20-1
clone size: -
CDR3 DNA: TGCAGTGCGTACAGGAAGGGCGCCTATAATTCACCCCTCCACTTT
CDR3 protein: CSAYRKGAYNSPLHF

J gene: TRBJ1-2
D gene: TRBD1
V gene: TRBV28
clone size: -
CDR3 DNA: TGTGCCAGCAGCGTATCTCCCAAACCCGGGACAGATTATGACTACACCTTC
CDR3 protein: CASSVSPKPGTDYDYTF

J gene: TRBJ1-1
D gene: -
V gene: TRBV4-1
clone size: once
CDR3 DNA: TGCGCCAGCAGCTCCGTTTTGAATATTGAAGCTTTCTTT
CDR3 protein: CASSSVLNIEAFF

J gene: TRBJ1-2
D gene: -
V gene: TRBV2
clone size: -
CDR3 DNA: TGTGCCCGCCGACGGAGGCCCGGGGACTATGGCTACACCTTC
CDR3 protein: CARRRRPGDYGYTF

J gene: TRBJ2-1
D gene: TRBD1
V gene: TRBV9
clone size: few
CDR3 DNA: TGTGCCAGCAGCGTAGCCGGACAGGTCAATGAGCAGTTCTTC
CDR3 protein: CASSVAGQVNEQFF

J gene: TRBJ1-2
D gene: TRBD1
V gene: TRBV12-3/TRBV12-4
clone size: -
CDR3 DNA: TGTGCCAGCAGATCCACGGACAGGGGTTGGTATGGCTACACCTTC
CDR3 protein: CASRSTDRGWYGYTF

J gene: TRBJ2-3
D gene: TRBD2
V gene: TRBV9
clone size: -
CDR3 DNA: TGTGCCAGCAGCGTAGCCGCTGGACTAGCGGGGGGCGCGGCGGGAGATACGCAGTATTTT
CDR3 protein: CASSVAAGLAGGAAGDTQYF